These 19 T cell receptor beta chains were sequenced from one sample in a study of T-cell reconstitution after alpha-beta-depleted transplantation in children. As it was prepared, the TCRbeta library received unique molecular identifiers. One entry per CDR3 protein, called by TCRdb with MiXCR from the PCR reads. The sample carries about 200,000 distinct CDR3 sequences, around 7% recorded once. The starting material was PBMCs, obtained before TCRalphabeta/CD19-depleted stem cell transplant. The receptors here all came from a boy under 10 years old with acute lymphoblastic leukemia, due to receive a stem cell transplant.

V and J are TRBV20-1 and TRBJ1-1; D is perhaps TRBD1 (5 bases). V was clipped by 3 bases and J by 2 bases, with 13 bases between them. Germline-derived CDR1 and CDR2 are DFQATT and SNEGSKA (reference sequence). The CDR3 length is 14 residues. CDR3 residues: CSASEGAPNTEAFF. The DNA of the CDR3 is TGCAGTGCTAGTGAAGGGGCTCCTAACACTGAAGCTTTCTTT.

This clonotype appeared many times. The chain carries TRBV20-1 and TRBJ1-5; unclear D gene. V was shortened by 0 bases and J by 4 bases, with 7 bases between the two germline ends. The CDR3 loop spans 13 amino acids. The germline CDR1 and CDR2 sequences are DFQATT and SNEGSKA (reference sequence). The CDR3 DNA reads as TGCAGTGCTAGAGATTCCCGAAATCAGCCCCAGCATTTT. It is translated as CSARDSRNQPQHF.

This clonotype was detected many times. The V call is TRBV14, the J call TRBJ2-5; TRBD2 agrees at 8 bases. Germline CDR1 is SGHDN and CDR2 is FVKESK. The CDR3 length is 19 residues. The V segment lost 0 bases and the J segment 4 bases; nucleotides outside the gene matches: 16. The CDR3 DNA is TGTGCCAGCAGCCAAGATGGCCCCCTTTGGGCGGGGGGCCGAGAGACCCAGTACTTC. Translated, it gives CASSQDGPLWAGGRETQYF.

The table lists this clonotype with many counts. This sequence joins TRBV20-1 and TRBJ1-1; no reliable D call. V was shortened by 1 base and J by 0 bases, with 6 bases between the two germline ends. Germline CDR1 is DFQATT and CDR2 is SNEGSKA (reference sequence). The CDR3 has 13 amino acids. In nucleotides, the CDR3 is TGCAGTGCTAGAGGACGGATGAACACTGAAGCTTTCTTT. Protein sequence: CSARGRMNTEAFF.

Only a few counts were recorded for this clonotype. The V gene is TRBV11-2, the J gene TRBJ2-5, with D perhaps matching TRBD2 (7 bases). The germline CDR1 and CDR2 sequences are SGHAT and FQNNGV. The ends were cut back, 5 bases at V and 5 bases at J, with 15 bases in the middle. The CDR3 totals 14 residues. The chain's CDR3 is CASSLGGAPETQYF. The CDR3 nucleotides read TGTGCCAGCAGCCTGGGGGGGGCCCCGGAGACCCAGTACTTC.

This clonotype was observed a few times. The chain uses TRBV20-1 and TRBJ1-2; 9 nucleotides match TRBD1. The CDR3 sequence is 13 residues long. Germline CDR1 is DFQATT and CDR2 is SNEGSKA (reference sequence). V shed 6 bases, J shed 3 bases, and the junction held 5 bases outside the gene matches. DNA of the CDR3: TGCAGTGCCGACAGGGGGTTTGACTATGGCTACACCTTC. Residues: CSADRGFDYGYTF.

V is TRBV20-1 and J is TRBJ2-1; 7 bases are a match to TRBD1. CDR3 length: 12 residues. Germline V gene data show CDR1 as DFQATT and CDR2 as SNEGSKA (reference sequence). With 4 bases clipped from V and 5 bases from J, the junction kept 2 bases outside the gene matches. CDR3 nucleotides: TGCAGTGCTAAGGGACAGCACAATGAGCAGTTCTTC. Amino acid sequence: CSAKGQHNEQFF.

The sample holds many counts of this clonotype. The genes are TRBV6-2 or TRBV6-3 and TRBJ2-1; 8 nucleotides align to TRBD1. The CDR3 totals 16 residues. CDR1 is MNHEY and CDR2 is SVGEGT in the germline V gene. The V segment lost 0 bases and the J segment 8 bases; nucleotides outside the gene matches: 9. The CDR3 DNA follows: TGTGCCAGCAGTTACTCGAGGGGCAGGGGGCTCGATGAGCAGTTCTTC. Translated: CASSYSRGRGLDEQFF.

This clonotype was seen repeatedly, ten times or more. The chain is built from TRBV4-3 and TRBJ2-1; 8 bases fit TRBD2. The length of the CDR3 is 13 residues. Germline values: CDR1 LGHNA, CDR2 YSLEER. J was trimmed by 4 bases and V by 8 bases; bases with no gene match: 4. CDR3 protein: CASGGGPYNEQFF. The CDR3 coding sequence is TGCGCCAGCGGCGGGGGGCCTTACAATGAGCAGTTCTTC.

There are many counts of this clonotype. CDR3 nucleotides: TGTGCCAGCAGTTTCTCCCCGGGTAGCAATCAGCCCCAGCATTTT. Its translation is CASSFSPGSNQPQHF. The J gene is TRBJ1-5, the V gene TRBV12-3 or TRBV12-4, with unresolved D. This CDR3 contains 15 residues. V gave up 3 bases and J gave up 0 bases, with 9 bases separating them.

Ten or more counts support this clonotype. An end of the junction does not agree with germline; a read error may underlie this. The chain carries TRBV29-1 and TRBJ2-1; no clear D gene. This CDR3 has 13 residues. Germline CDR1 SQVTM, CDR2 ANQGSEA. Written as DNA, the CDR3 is TGCAGCGGTGAAGGGCCAGTTAGCAATGAGCAGTTCTTC. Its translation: CSGEGPVSNEQFF.

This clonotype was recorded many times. The CDR3 loop is CASSFGDRVEETQYF. CDR3 nucleotide sequence: TGTGCCAGCAGCTTCGGGGACAGGGTGGAAGAGACCCAGTACTTC. The chain joins TRBV5-4 to TRBJ2-5, with TRBD1 matching 9 bases. The CDR3 has 15 residues. Germline CDR1 SGHNT, CDR2 YYREEE (reference sequence). V gave up 2 bases and J gave up 3 bases; unmatched junction bases: 5.

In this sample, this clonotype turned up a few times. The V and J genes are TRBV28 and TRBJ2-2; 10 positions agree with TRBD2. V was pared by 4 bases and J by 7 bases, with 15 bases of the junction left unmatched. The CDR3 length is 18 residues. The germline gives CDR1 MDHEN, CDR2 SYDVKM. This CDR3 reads CASSSISAGGLSGGELFF. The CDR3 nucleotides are TGTGCCAGCAGTTCCATTTCAGCGGGAGGGCTCTCGGGCGGGGAGCTGTTTTTT.

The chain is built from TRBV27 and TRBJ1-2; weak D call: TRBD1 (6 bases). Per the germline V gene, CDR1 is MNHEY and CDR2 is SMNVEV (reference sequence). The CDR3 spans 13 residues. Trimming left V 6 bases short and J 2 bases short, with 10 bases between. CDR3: CASRTGPNYGYTF. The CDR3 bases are TGTGCCAGCAGGACAGGTCCAAACTATGGCTACACCTTC.

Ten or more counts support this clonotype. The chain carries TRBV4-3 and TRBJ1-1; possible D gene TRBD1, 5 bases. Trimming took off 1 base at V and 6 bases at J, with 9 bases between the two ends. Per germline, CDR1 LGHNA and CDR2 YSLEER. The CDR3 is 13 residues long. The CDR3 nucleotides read TGCGCCAGCAGCCAAGTGGGGGGTCCTGAAGCTTTCTTT. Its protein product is CASSQVGGPEAFF.

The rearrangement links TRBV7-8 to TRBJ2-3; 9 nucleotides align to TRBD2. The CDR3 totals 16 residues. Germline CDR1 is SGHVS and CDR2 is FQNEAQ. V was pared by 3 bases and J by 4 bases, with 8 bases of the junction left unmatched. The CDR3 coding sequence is TGTGCCAGCAGCTTCGATAGCGGGAGCGGCTCAGATACGCAGTATTTT. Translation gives CASSFDSGSGSDTQYF.

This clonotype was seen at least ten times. CDR3 loop: CASSLVWGAHNEQFF. CDR3 coding DNA: TGTGCCAGCAGTTTAGTATGGGGGGCCCACAATGAGCAGTTCTTC. V is TRBV27 and J is TRBJ2-1; D tentatively fits TRBD1 or TRBD2 (6 bases each). The V end lost 2 bases, the J end lost 5 bases, and 13 bases lay between the germline ends. Germline CDR1 and CDR2: MNHEY and SMNVEV (reference sequence). The CDR3 is 15 residues long.

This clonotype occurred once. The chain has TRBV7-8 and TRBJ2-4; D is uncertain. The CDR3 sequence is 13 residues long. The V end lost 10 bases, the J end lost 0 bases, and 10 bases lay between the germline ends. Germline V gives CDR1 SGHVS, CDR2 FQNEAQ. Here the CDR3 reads CAMGPAAKNIQYF. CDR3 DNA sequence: TGTGCCATGGGCCCTGCAGCCAAAAACATTCAGTACTTC.

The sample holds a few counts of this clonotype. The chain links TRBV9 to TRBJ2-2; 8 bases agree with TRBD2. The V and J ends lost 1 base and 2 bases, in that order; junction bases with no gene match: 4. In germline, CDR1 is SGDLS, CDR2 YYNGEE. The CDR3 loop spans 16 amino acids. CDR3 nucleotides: TGTGCCAGCAGCGTAACGCTAGCGGGTAACACCGGGGAGCTGTTTTTT. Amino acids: CASSVTLAGNTGELFF. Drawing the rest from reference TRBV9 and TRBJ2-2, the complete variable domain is DSGVTQTPKHLITATGQRVTLRCSPRSGDLSVYWYQQSLDQGLQFLIQYYNGEERAKGNILERFSAQQFPDLHSELNLSSLELGDSALYFCASSVTLAGNTGELFFGEGSRLTVL.